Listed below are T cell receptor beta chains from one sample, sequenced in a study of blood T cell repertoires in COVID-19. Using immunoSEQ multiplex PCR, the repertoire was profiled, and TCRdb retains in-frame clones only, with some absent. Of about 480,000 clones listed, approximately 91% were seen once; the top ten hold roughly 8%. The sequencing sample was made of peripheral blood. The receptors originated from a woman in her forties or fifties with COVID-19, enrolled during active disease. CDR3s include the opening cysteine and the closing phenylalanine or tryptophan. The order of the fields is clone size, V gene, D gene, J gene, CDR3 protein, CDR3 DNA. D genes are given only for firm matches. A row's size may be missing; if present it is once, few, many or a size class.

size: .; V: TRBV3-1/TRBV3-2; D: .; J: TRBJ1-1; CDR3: CASSQAATGAEAFF; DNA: TGTGCCAGCAGCCAAGCCGCGACGGGTGCTGAAGCTTTCTTT
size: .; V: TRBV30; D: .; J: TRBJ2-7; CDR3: CAWSLEGVKQYF; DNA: TGTGCCTGGAGTCTAGAGGGGGTTAAGCAGTACTTC
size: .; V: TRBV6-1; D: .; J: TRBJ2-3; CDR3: CASSEVGHRLDTQYF; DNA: TGTGCCAGCAGTGAAGTAGGACACCGACTTGATACGCAGTATTTT
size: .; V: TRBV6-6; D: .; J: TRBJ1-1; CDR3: CATIGQMNTEAFF; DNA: TGTGCCACCATCGGACAGATGAACACTGAAGCTTTCTTT
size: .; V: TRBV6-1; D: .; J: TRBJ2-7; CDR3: CASSEIPQGGYEQYF; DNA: TGTGCCAGCAGTGAAATCCCCCAGGGTGGGTACGAGCAGTACTTC
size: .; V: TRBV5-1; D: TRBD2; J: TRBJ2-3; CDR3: CASSSVAGSITDTQYF; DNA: TGCGCCAGCAGCTCCGTAGCGGGTTCGATCACAGATACGCAGTATTTT
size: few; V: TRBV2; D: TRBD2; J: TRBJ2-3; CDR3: CASRASGGTDTQYF; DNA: TGTGCCAGCAGGGCTAGCGGGGGCACAGATACGCAGTATTTT
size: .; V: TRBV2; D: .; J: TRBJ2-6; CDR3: CASGTFASTYTGANVLTF; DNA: TGTGCCAGCGGAACGTTCGCGTCGACTTACACTGGGGCCAACGTCCTGACTTTC
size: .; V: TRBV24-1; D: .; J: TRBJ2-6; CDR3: CATSDGGRGRENSGANVLTF; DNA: TGTGCCACCAGTGACGGGGGACGGGGACGGGAGAACTCTGGGGCCAACGTCCTGACTTTC
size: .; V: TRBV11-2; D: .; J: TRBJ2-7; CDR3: CASSLGGRGSYEQYF; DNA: TGTGCCAGCAGCCTCGGGGGGCGGGGCTCCTACGAGCAGTACTTC
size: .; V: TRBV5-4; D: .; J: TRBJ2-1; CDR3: CASSSNPTSTYNEQFF; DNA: TGTGCCAGCAGCTCGAACCCTACTAGTACCTACAATGAGCAGTTCTTC
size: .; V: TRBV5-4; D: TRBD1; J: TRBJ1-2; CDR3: CASSYRGTGGNYGYTF; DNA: TGTGCCAGCAGCTATAGGGGCACAGGGGGGAACTATGGCTACACCTTC
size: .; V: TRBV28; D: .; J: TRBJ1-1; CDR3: CASTFLGLEAFF; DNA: TGTGCCAGCACTTTCCTGGGCCTCGAAGCTTTCTTT
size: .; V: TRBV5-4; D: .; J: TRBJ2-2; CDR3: CASSLGLARNTGELFF; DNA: TGTGCCAGCAGCTTGGGGCTAGCGCGTAACACCGGGGAGCTGTTTTTT
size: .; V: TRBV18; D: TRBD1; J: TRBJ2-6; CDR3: CASSRDRLTSGANVLTF; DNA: TGTGCCAGCTCTCGGGACAGACTCACCTCTGGGGCCAACGTCCTGACTTTC
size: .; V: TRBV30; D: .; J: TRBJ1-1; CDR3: CAWFQGLKSTEAFF; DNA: TGTGCCTGGTTTCAGGGATTGAAGAGCACTGAAGCTTTCTTT
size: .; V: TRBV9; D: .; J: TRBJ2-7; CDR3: CASSVGAGAYEQYF; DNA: TGTGCCAGCAGCGTAGGGGCGGGGGCGTACGAGCAGTACTTC
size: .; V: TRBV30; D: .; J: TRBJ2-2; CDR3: CAWKGGYTGELFF; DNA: TGTGCCTGGAAGGGGGGGTACACCGGGGAGCTGTTTTTT
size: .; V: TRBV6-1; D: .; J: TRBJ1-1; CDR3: CASSEVGFEAFF; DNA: TGTGCCAGCAGTGAGGTGGGCTTTGAAGCTTTCTTT
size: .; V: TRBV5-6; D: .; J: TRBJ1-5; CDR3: CASSATNGPQHF; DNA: TGTGCCAGCAGCGCCACGAACGGGCCCCAGCATTTT
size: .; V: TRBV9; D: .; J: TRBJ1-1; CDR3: CASSAGQRNTEAFF; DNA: TGTGCCAGCAGCGCCGGACAGAGGAACACTGAAGCTTTCTTT
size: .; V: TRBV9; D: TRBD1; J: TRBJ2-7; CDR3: CASSVGDSNYEQYF; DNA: TGTGCCAGCAGCGTAGGGGACAGTAACTACGAGCAGTACTTC
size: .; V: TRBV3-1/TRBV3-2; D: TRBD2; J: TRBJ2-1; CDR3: CASSHAASGGANEQFF; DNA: TGTGCCAGCAGCCACGCAGCTAGCGGGGGGGCGAATGAGCAGTTCTTC
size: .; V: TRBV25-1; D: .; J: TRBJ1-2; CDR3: CASSHSGSTGYTF; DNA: TGTGCCAGCAGCCACAGTGGCAGTACGGGCTACACCTTC
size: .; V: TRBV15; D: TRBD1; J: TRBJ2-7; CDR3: CATSNRDRDYEQYF; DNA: TGTGCCACCAGCAACCGGGACAGGGACTACGAGCAGTACTTC
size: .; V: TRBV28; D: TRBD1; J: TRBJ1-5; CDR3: CASSWTTGANNQPQHF; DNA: TGTGCCAGCAGTTGGACGACAGGGGCCAACAATCAGCCCCAGCATTTT
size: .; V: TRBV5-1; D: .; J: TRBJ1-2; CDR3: CASLPGDSNYGYTF; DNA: TGCGCTTCCCTCCCGGGAGACAGTAACTATGGCTACACCTTC
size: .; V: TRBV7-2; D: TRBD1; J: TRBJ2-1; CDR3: CASSSVTGGFVF; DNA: TGTGCCAGCAGCTCAGTGACAGGGGGTTTCGTCTTC
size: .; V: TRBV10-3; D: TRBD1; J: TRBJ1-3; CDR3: CAISADRESGNTIYF; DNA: TGTGCCATCAGTGCGGACAGGGAGTCTGGAAACACCATATATTTT
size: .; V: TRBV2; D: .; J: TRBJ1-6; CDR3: CASSVESSYNSPLHF; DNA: TGTGCCAGCAGTGTAGAGAGCTCCTATAATTCACCCCTCCACTTT
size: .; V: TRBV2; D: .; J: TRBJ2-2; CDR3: CASSETAGHTGELFF; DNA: TGTGCCAGCAGTGAAACTGCGGGGCACACCGGGGAGCTGTTTTTT
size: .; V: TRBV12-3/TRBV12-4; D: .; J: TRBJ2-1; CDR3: CASSLGLYNEQFF; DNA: TGTGCCAGCAGTTTAGGGCTGTACAATGAGCAGTTCTTC
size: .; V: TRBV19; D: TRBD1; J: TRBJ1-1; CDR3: CASSMGQGFGTEAFF; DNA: TGTGCCAGTAGTATGGGACAGGGGTTCGGCACTGAAGCTTTCTTT
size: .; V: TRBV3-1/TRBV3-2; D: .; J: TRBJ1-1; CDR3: CASSQDRGTEAFF; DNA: TGTGCCAGCAGCCAAGATCGGGGGACTGAAGCTTTCTTT
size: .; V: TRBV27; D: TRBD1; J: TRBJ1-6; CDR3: CASSLRTGESYNSPLHF; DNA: TGTGCCAGCAGTTTACGGACAGGGGAGTCCTATAATTCACCCCTCCACTTT
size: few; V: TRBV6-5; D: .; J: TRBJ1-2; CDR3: CASSQDTTYYGYTF; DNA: TGTGCCAGCAGTCAGGACACAACCTACTATGGCTACACCTTC
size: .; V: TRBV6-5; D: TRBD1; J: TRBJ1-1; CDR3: CASNRGRRDTEAFF; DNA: TGTGCCAGTAACAGGGGGCGGCGGGACACTGAAGCTTTCTTT
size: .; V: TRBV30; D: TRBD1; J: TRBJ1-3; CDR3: CAWIQGDTIYF; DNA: TGTGCCTGGATACAGGGGGACACCATATATTTT
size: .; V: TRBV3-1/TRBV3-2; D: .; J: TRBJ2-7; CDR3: CASSQSNRVGEQYF; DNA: TGTGCCAGCAGCCAAAGCAACAGGGTAGGAGAGCAGTACTTC
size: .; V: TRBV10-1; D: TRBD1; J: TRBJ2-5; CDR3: CASSEYRGQETQYF; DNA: TGCGCCAGCAGTGAGTACAGGGGGCAAGAGACCCAGTACTTC
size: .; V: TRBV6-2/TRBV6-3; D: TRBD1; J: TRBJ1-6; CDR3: CASSRQGTNVPAPLHF; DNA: TGTGCCAGCAGTCGACAGGGAACCAACGTCCCGGCACCCCTCCACTTT
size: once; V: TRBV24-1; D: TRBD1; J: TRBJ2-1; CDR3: CATSDLTGGSYNEQFF; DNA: TGTGCCACCAGTGATTTGACAGGGGGCAGTTACAATGAGCAGTTCTTC
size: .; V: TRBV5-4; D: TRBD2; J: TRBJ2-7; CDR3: CASTPDIAGSSYEQYF; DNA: TGTGCCAGCACCCCCGATATAGCGGGGAGCTCCTACGAGCAGTACTTC
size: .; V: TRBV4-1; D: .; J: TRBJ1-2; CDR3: CASSQSRGFAYGYTF; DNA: TGCGCCAGCAGCCAGTCGCGGGGGTTCGCGTATGGCTACACCTTC
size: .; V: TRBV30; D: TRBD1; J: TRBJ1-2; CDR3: CAWRTGGGYLGYTF; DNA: TGTGCCTGGAGAACGGGAGGGGGCTATTTGGGCTACACCTTC
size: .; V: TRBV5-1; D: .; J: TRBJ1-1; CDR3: CASSLSAADTEAFF; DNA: TGCGCCAGCAGCTTATCGGCGGCGGACACTGAAGCTTTCTTT
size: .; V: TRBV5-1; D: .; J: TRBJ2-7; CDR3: CASSLAGGIDEQYF; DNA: TGCGCCAGCAGCTTGGCCGGAGGGATCGACGAGCAGTACTTC
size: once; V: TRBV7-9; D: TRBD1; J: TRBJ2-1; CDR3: CASSLAGTDNEQFF; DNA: TGTGCCAGCAGCTTAGCCGGGACAGACAATGAGCAGTTCTTC
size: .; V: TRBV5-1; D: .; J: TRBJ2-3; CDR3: CASSLEGVTDTQYF; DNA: TGCGCCAGCAGCTTGGAGGGGGTCACAGATACGCAGTATTTT
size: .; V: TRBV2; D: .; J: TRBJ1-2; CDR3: CAGLALRGKDYGYTF; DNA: TGTGCCGGCCTTGCATTACGGGGGAAAGACTATGGCTACACCTTC
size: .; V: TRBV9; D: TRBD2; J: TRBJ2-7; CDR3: CASSAAGTSGGKQYF; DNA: TGTGCCAGCAGCGCTGCCGGGACTAGCGGGGGGAAGCAGTACTTC
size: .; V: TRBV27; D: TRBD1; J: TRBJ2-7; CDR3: CASRTGQGIKQYF; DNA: TGTGCCAGCAGGACCGGACAGGGGATCAAGCAGTACTTC
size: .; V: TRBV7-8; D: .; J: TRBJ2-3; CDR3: CASSLELSTDTQYF; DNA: TGTGCCAGCAGCTTAGAGCTTAGCACAGATACGCAGTATTTT
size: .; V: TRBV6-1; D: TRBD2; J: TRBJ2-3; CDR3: CASSDTSGVRGTQYF; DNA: TGTGCCAGCAGTGATACTAGCGGGGTAAGGGGTACGCAGTATTTT
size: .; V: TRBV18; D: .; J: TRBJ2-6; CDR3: CASSPSSRGNSGANVLTF; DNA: TGTGCCAGCTCACCTTCCTCGCGCGGGAACTCTGGGGCCAACGTCCTGACTTTC
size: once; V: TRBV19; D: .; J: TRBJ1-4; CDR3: CASTSSPGRVNEKLFF; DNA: TGTGCCAGTACCAGCTCCCCCGGGAGAGTTAATGAAAAACTGTTTTTT
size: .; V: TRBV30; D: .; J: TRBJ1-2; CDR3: CAWSGAGGAYGYTF; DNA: TGTGCCTGGAGTGGTGCGGGAGGGGCCTATGGCTACACCTTC
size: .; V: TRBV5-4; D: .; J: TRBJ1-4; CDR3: CASSRRAGNEKLFF; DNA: TGTGCCAGCAGCCGACGGGCAGGGAATGAAAAACTGTTTTTT
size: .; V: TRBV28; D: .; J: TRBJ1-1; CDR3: CASSSGAQAFF; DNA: TGTGCCAGCAGTTCAGGGGCCCAAGCTTTCTTT
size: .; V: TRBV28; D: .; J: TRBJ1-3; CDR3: CASSFEGGDTIYF; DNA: TGTGCCAGCAGTTTCGAAGGGGGGGACACCATATATTTT